Sequencing of this T cell receptor (beta chain) was carried out in a study of response to subunit inactivated influenza vaccine. Broader study findings: The authors offered the suggestion that each seasonal influenza vaccination recruits few new T cells.

With regard to this clonotype: Its antigen remains unknown.

Each CDR3 protein is one row after TCRdb ran MiXCR on the RT-PCR reads. The table records about half a million distinct CDR3 sequences, 10% to 11% of them present only once. The V segment lost 9 bases and the J segment 2 bases; nucleotides outside the gene matches: 12. Germline CDR1 reads LNHDA; CDR2 reads SQIVND (reference sequence). This CDR3 comprises 17 residues. The chain links TRBV19 to TRBJ2-5; TRBD2 aligns across 13 bases. Source: PBMCs from blood, taken roughly 45 days after vaccination. This TCR was sampled from a man aged 45-65 years who received an inactivated influenza vaccine. The CDR3 DNA reads TGTGCCAGGACCGGACTAGCGGGAGTGAGATGTCAAGAGACCCAGTACTTC. Amino acids: CARTGLAGVRCQETQYF.